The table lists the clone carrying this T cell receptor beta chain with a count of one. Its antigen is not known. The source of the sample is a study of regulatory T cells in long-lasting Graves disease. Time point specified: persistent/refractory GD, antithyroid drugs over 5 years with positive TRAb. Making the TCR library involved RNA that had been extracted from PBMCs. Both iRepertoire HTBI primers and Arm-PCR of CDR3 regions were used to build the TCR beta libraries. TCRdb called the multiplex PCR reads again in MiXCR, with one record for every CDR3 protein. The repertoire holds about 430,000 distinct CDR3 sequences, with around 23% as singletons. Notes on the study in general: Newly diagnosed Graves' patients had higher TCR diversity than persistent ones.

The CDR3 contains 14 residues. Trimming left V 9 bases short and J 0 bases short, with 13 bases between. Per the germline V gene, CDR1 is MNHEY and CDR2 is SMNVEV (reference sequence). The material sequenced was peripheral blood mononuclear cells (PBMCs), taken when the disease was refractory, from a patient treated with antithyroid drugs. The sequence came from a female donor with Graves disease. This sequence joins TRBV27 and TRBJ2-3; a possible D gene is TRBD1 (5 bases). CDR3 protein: CASSGQRSTDTQYF. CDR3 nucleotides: TGTGCCAGTTCTGGACAACGGAGCACAGATACGCAGTATTTT.